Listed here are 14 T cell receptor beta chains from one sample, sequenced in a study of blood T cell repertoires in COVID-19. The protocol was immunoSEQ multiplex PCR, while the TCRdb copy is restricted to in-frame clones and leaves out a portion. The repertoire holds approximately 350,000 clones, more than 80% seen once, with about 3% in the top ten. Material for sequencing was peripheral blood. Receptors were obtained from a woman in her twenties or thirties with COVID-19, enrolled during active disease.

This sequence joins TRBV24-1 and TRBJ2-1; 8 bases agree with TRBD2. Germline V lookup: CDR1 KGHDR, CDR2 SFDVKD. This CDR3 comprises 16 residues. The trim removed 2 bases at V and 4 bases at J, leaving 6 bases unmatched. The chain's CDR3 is CATSDWGRGEYNEQFF. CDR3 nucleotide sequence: TGTGCCACCAGTGATTGGGGGCGGGGGGAATACAATGAGCAGTTCTTC.

In nucleotides, the CDR3 is TGTGCCAGCAGCTTAATGGGAGGAGAGACCCAGTACTTC. It is translated as CASSLMGGETQYF. This chain joins TRBV7-9 and TRBJ2-5, with D maybe TRBD2 (6 bases). CDR3 length: 13 amino acids. CDR1 is SEHNR, CDR2 FQNEAQ, per germline (reference sequence). The V gene lost 2 bases and the J gene lost 4 bases, with 8 bases spanning the gap.

The CDR3 protein is CASSLSGTLSSYEQYV. CDR3 DNA sequence: TGTGCCAGCAGCCTCTCGGGGACTTTAAGCTCCTACGAGCAGTACGTC. The V call is TRBV5-5, the J call TRBJ2-7, with a tentative D call TRBD2 (6 bases). Germline CDR1 SGHKS, CDR2 YYEKEE (reference sequence). The ends were cut back, 4 bases at V and 0 bases at J, with 17 bases in the middle. This CDR3 has 16 residues.

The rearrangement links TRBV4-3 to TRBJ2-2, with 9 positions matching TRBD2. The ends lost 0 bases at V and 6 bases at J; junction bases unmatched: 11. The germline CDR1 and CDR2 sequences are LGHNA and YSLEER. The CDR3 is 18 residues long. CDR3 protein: CASSQDPGTSSYAGELFF. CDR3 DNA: TGCGCCAGCAGCCAAGATCCCGGGACTAGCAGTTATGCCGGGGAGCTGTTTTTT.

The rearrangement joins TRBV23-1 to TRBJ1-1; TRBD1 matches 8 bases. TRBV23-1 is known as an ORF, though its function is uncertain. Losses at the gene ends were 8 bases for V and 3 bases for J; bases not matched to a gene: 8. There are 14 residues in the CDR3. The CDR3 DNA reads TGCGCCAGCCCCCTCGGACAGGGAGACACTGAAGCTTTCTTT. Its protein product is CASPLGQGDTEAFF.

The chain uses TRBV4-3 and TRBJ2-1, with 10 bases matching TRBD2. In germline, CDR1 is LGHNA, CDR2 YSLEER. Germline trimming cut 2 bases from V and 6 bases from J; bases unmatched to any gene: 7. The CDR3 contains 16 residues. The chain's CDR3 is CASSQQSGRALNEQFF. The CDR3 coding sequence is TGCGCCAGCAGCCAACAAAGCGGGAGGGCCCTCAATGAGCAGTTCTTC.

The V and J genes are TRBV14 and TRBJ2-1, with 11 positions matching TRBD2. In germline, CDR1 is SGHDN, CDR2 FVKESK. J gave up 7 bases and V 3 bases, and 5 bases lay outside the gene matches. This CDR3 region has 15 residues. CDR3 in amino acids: CASSHLAGGGNEQFF. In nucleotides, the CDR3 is TGTGCCAGCAGCCATCTAGCGGGAGGCGGAAATGAGCAGTTCTTC.

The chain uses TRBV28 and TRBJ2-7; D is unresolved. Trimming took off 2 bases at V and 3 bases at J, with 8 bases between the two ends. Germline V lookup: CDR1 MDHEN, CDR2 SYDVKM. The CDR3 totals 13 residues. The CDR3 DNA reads TGTGCCAGCAGTTTACCCCCCATCTACGAGCAGTACTTC. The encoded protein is CASSLPPIYEQYF.

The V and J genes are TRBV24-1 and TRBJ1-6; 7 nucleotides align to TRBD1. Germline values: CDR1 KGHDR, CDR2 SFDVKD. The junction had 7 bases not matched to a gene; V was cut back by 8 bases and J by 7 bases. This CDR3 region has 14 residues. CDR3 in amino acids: CATNPGQHNSPLHF. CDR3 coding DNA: TGTGCCACCAACCCGGGACAGCACAATTCACCCCTCCACTTT.

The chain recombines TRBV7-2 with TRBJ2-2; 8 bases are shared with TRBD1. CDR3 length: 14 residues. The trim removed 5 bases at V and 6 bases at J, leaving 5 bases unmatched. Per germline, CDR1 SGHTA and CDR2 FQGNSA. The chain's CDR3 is CASSPRTGSGELFF. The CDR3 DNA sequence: TGTGCCAGCAGCCCGAGGACAGGGTCCGGGGAGCTGTTTTTT.

CDR3: CASSSSGTGPYEQYF. The CDR3 region has the DNA TGTGCCAGCAGTTCATCCGGGACAGGTCCCTACGAGCAGTACTTC. The J gene is TRBJ2-7, the V gene TRBV27; the match to TRBD1 covers 8 bases. Germline V gene data show CDR1 as MNHEY and CDR2 as SMNVEV (reference sequence). The CDR3 is made up of 15 amino acids. Trimming removed 4 bases from V and 2 bases from J; junction bases left unmatched: 7.

The CDR3 is CASSVNSGGAQDTQYF. In DNA form, the CDR3 reads TGTGCCAGCAGTGTAAATAGCGGGGGGGCCCAAGATACGCAGTATTTT. This chain connects TRBV2 to TRBJ2-3, with 11 bases lining up with TRBD2. The J segment lost 5 bases and the V segment lost 4 bases, leaving 8 bases of the junction unmatched. Germline CDR1 is SNHLY and CDR2 is FYNNEI. This CDR3 is 16 amino acids long.

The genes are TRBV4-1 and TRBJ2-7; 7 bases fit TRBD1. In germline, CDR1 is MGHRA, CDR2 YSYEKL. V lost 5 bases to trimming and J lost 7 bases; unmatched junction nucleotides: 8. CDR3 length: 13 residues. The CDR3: CASSLSWDSEQYF. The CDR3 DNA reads TGCGCCAGCAGCTTATCATGGGACAGTGAGCAGTACTTC.

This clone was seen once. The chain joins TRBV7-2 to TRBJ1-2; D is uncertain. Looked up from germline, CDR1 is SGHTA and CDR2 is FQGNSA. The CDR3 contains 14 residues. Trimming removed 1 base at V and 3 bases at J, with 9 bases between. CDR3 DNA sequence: TGTGCCAGCAGCTTAGGCAGGCGGGACTATGGCTACACCTTC. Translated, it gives CASSLGRRDYGYTF.